These T cell receptor beta chains were read from a single sample in a study of T cells after yellow fever vaccination. TCRdb itself ran the 5' RACE reads through MiXCR, one entry per CDR3 protein. The sample yields some 600,000 distinct CDR3 sequences, roughly a sixth seen once. The sequencing here drew on PBMCs, taken about 5 days after the first yellow fever vaccination. The receptor source for this set is a man younger than 35 who received the YFV17D yellow fever vaccine. CDR3s include the opening cysteine and the closing phenylalanine or tryptophan. The D gene is left open where the match is weak. Expanded clones are given a class, and other clones once, few, many or no size at all.

v_call: TRBV7-2; d_call: TRBD2; clone_size: few; j_call: TRBJ2-3; cdr3_nt: TGTGCCAGCAGCTCGACCCGAGCGGGGGGTAGAGATACGCAGTATTTT; cdr3_aa: CASSSTRAGGRDTQYF
v_call: TRBV5-8; d_call: TRBD1; clone_size: many; j_call: TRBJ2-4; cdr3_nt: TGTGCCAGCAGCCCAAGGACAGGAAAACTAGCCAAAAACATTCAGTACTTC; cdr3_aa: CASSPRTGKLAKNIQYF
v_call: TRBV6-2/TRBV6-3; d_call: TRBD2; clone_size: few; j_call: TRBJ2-1; cdr3_nt: TGTGCCAGCAGACTAGCGGGGCTGGATGAGCAGTTCTTC; cdr3_aa: CASRLAGLDEQFF
v_call: TRBV24-1; d_call: .; clone_size: .; j_call: TRBJ2-3; cdr3_nt: TGTGCCACCAGTGATTTCAGGGGCACAGATACGCAGTATTTT; cdr3_aa: CATSDFRGTDTQYF
v_call: TRBV3-1; d_call: .; clone_size: .; j_call: TRBJ2-1; cdr3_nt: TGTGCCAGCAGCCAAGCGAGCGGGGAGCAGTTCTTC; cdr3_aa: CASSQASGEQFF
v_call: TRBV7-9; d_call: .; clone_size: few; j_call: TRBJ2-2; cdr3_nt: TGTGCCAGCAGCCTAAGGAGGCAATTCGCGAACACCGGGGAGCTGTTTTTT; cdr3_aa: CASSLRRQFANTGELFF
v_call: TRBV20-1; d_call: .; clone_size: .; j_call: TRBJ2-5; cdr3_nt: TGCAGTGCTAGGGTGCCCCCAAAAGAGACCCAGTACTTC; cdr3_aa: CSARVPPKETQYF
v_call: TRBV2; d_call: .; clone_size: .; j_call: TRBJ2-1; cdr3_nt: TGTGCCAGCAGTGAAGCACGGGGTTTTTACAATGAGCAGTTCTTC; cdr3_aa: CASSEARGFYNEQFF
v_call: TRBV5-6; d_call: .; clone_size: few; j_call: TRBJ2-1; cdr3_nt: TGTGCCAGCAGCTTGTGGAACAATGAGCAGTTCTTC; cdr3_aa: CASSLWNNEQFF
v_call: TRBV11-2; d_call: TRBD2; clone_size: few; j_call: TRBJ2-2; cdr3_nt: TGTGCCAGCAGCTTATTGGCTAGCGGGGGAGACAAAAACACCGGGGAGCTGTTTTTT; cdr3_aa: CASSLLASGGDKNTGELFF
v_call: TRBV11-2; d_call: TRBD2; clone_size: .; j_call: TRBJ2-3; cdr3_nt: TGTGCCAGCAGCTTAGGTCTAGCGGGGGGGTCCGGAGATACGCAGTATTTT; cdr3_aa: CASSLGLAGGSGDTQYF
v_call: TRBV7-2; d_call: .; clone_size: .; j_call: TRBJ2-1; cdr3_nt: TGTGCCAGCAGCGACCAGGGAATCCTGGGTTACAATGAGCAGTTCTTC; cdr3_aa: CASSDQGILGYNEQFF
v_call: TRBV3-1; d_call: .; clone_size: .; j_call: TRBJ2-1; cdr3_nt: TGTGCCAGCAGCCAAACCCGAAGCTCCTACAATGAGCAGTTCTTC; cdr3_aa: CASSQTRSSYNEQFF
v_call: TRBV19; d_call: .; clone_size: few; j_call: TRBJ1-1; cdr3_nt: TGTGCCAGTCTGGAACAGGGACTTCCGGGGAGTGAAGCTTTCTTT; cdr3_aa: CASLEQGLPGSEAFF
v_call: TRBV2; d_call: .; clone_size: few; j_call: TRBJ1-6; cdr3_nt: TGTGCCAGCTGCCTAGCCGGAAATTCACCCCTCCACTTT; cdr3_aa: CASCLAGNSPLHF
v_call: TRBV3-1; d_call: TRBD2; clone_size: few; j_call: TRBJ2-5; cdr3_nt: TGTGCCAGCAGCCAAGGTGGGACTACCAGCCAAGAGACCCAGTACTTC; cdr3_aa: CASSQGGTTSQETQYF
v_call: TRBV9; d_call: .; clone_size: few; j_call: TRBJ1-5; cdr3_nt: TGTGCCAGCAGCGTAGCGGCCGATAGAGGACAGCCCCAGCATTTT; cdr3_aa: CASSVAADRGQPQHF
v_call: TRBV20-1; d_call: TRBD1; clone_size: few; j_call: TRBJ1-2; cdr3_nt: TGCAGTGCCATCCCCGGGACAGCCTATGGCTACACCTTC; cdr3_aa: CSAIPGTAYGYTF
v_call: TRBV7-2; d_call: TRBD2; clone_size: few; j_call: TRBJ2-1; cdr3_nt: TGTGCCAGCAGCTTCGGACTAGCGTACAATGAGCAGTTCTTC; cdr3_aa: CASSFGLAYNEQFF
v_call: TRBV29-1; d_call: TRBD2; clone_size: .; j_call: TRBJ2-5; cdr3_nt: TGCAGCGTTGTAGAGCGGGGGCGTGGGGAGACCCAGTACTTC; cdr3_aa: CSVVERGRGETQYF
v_call: TRBV3-1; d_call: .; clone_size: few; j_call: TRBJ1-2; cdr3_nt: TGTGCCAGCAGCGCCTCCGTTGGGAAGGGGTACTATGGCTACACCTTC; cdr3_aa: CASSASVGKGYYGYTF
v_call: TRBV7-2; d_call: TRBD2; clone_size: few; j_call: TRBJ2-2; cdr3_nt: TGTGCCAGCAGCTTGTTTAGCGGGGGGGCCCGGGAGCTGTTTTTT; cdr3_aa: CASSLFSGGARELFF
v_call: TRBV7-9; d_call: .; clone_size: few; j_call: TRBJ1-2; cdr3_nt: TGTGCCAGCACCCAGCGGGCTAACTATGGCTACACCTTC; cdr3_aa: CASTQRANYGYTF
v_call: TRBV7-9; d_call: .; clone_size: .; j_call: TRBJ1-5; cdr3_nt: TGTGCCAGCAGCTTAGTAGCCGGGGCCAATCAGCCCCAGCATTTT; cdr3_aa: CASSLVAGANQPQHF
v_call: TRBV7-9; d_call: .; clone_size: few; j_call: TRBJ2-5; cdr3_nt: TGTGCCAGCAGCTTAGGGACTCTAAAAGAGACCCAGTACTTC; cdr3_aa: CASSLGTLKETQYF
v_call: TRBV4-1; d_call: .; clone_size: few; j_call: TRBJ2-3; cdr3_nt: TGCGCCAGCAGCCAAGAGTTAGCTACAGATACGCAGTATTTT; cdr3_aa: CASSQELATDTQYF
v_call: TRBV6-1; d_call: .; clone_size: many; j_call: TRBJ1-4; cdr3_nt: TGTGCCAGCAGTGGAAGTTTTAATGAAAAACTGTTTTTT; cdr3_aa: CASSGSFNEKLFF
v_call: TRBV10-3; d_call: TRBD2; clone_size: few; j_call: TRBJ2-1; cdr3_nt: TGTGCCATCAGTGAGGGGGGGACTAGCGCGGATGAGCAGTTCTTC; cdr3_aa: CAISEGGTSADEQFF
v_call: TRBV12-3/TRBV12-4; d_call: TRBD1; clone_size: .; j_call: TRBJ2-2; cdr3_nt: TGTGCCAGCAGTTTAAAGGCCCAGGGGGCTAACGGGGAGCTGTTTTTT; cdr3_aa: CASSLKAQGANGELFF
v_call: TRBV2; d_call: .; clone_size: few; j_call: TRBJ2-2; cdr3_nt: TGTGCCAGCAGTGAAGAAGTCCGTCCCGGGGAGCTGTTTTTT; cdr3_aa: CASSEEVRPGELFF
v_call: TRBV6-2/TRBV6-3; d_call: TRBD2; clone_size: few; j_call: TRBJ2-5; cdr3_nt: TGTGCCAGCAAGGACAGCGGGGGCATCCATTGGGAGACCCAGTACTTC; cdr3_aa: CASKDSGGIHWETQYF
v_call: TRBV5-6; d_call: .; clone_size: few; j_call: TRBJ1-2; cdr3_nt: TGTGCCAGCAGCGAGACAGTTAACTATGGCTACACCTTC; cdr3_aa: CASSETVNYGYTF
v_call: TRBV5-1; d_call: .; clone_size: few; j_call: TRBJ1-1; cdr3_nt: TGCGCCAGCAGCTTGGTAAGAGGGTCGGACACTGAAGCTTTCTTT; cdr3_aa: CASSLVRGSDTEAFF
v_call: TRBV7-9; d_call: TRBD1; clone_size: .; j_call: TRBJ2-2; cdr3_nt: TGTGCCAGCAGCCGCCGGGACAGGGTCACCGGGGAGCTGTTTTTT; cdr3_aa: CASSRRDRVTGELFF